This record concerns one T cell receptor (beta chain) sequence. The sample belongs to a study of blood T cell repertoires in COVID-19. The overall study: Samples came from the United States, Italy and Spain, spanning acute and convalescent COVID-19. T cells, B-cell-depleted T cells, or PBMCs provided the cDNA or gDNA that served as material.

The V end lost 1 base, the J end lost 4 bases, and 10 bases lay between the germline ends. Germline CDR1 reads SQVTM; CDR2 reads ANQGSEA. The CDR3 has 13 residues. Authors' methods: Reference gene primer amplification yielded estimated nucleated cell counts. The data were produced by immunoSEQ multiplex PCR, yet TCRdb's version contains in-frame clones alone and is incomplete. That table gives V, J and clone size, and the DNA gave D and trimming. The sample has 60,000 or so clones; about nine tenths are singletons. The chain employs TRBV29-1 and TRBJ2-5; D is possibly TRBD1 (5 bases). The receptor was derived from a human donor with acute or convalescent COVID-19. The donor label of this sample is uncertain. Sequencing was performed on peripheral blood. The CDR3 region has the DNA TGCAGCGTTGAAGTTCAGGGAAGAGAGACCCAGTACTTC. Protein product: CSVEVQGRETQYF.